A single sample is the source of the 30 T cell receptor beta chains below, sequenced in a study of blood T cell repertoires in COVID-19. Assay: immunoSEQ multiplex PCR; the TCRdb copy retains only in-frame clones and omits some. The sample carries around 340,000 clones, around 85% recorded once. The sequencing input was PBMCs or T cells enriched from blood (not recorded which). These receptors all come from a woman aged 40 to 49 with acute COVID-19.

V is TRBV5-1 and J is TRBJ2-3; 13 bases fit TRBD2. The CDR3 runs to 16 residues. The junction had 4 bases not matched to a gene; V was cut back by 0 bases and J by 6 bases. CDR1 is SGHRS and CDR2 is YFSETQ in the germline V gene. For the CDR3, the DNA is TGCGCCAGCAGCTTGGGGGGGACTAGCGGGGTCGATACGCAGTATTTT. It codes for CASSLGGTSGVDTQYF.

The chain recombines TRBV5-5 with TRBJ2-1; 11 bases are shared with TRBD1. CDR1 and CDR2 (germline): SGHKS, YYEKEE (reference sequence). CDR3 size: 17 residues. Trimming cost V 2 bases and J 6 bases; bases outside gene matches: 10. The CDR3 coding sequence is TGTGCCAGCAGCTTCAGGGGTGGGGACAGGGGGTCCAATGAGCAGTTCTTC. Amino acids: CASSFRGGDRGSNEQFF.

The rearrangement links TRBV19 to TRBJ1-4; the match to TRBD1 covers 8 bases. CDR3 length equals 16 residues. The germline gives CDR1 LNHDA, CDR2 SQIVND (reference sequence). Trimming at V came to 8 bases and at J to 0 bases, leaving 8 bases not matched to a gene. CDR3: CASCDRGGATNEKLFF. The CDR3 DNA follows: TGTGCCAGTTGCGACAGGGGCGGCGCAACTAATGAAAAACTGTTTTTT.

The rearrangement joins TRBV7-2 to TRBJ1-2; perhaps TRBD1 as D (5 bases). The V gene's germline CDR1 is SGHTA and CDR2 FQGNSA. CDR3 length: 18 residues. V lost 3 bases, J lost 0 bases, and 20 bases lay in between. CDR3 DNA: TGTGCCAGCAGCTTTGATTCCGCGGGACCGAGCCCTAACTATGGCTACACCTTC. Its translation is CASSFDSAGPSPNYGYTF.

The rearrangement joins TRBV7-2 to TRBJ1-3; D might be TRBD1 (5 bases). CDR1 is SGHTA, CDR2 FQGNSA, per germline. Trimming removed 0 bases from V and 0 bases from J, with 9 bases in between. The CDR3 contains 16 residues. CDR3 DNA: TGTGCCAGCAGCTTAGCTCGGGGGAGCTCTGGAAACACCATATATTTT. Translating gives CASSLARGSSGNTIYF.

This clone showed up just a few times. The chain combines TRBV4-3 with TRBJ1-1; tentatively, D is TRBD1 (5 bases). From germline, CDR1 is LGHNA and CDR2 YSLEER. Between the trimmed V and J ends, which lost 2 bases and 4 bases, there was a span of 14 bases. The CDR3 covers 15 residues. The CDR3 is CASSQQLQGGTEAFF. The CDR3 DNA sequence: TGCGCCAGCAGCCAACAGTTGCAGGGCGGCACTGAAGCTTTCTTT.

CDR3 in amino acids: CASSLTLLVGEDTEAFF. As DNA, the CDR3 is TGTGCCAGCTCACTAACACTCTTGGTCGGGGAGGACACTGAAGCTTTCTTT. The rearrangement links TRBV18 to TRBJ1-1; the D is unclear. The germline V gene has CDR1 KGHSH and CDR2 LQKENI. The CDR3 contains 17 residues. V was shortened by 4 bases and J by 3 bases, with 21 bases between the two germline ends.

This chain connects TRBV29-1 to TRBJ1-1; 8 bases agree with TRBD1. V shed 5 bases, J shed 2 bases, and the junction held 10 bases outside the gene matches. CDR3 size: 15 residues. CDR1 and CDR2 (germline): SQVTM, ANQGSEA. CDR3 DNA: TGCAGCGTTTCGACAGGGGCAAACACTAACACTGAAGCTTTCTTT. Translation: CSVSTGANTNTEAFF. The full variable domain, rest sourced from reference TRBV29-1 and TRBJ1-1, is SAVISQKPSRDICQRGTSLTIQCQVDSQVTMMFWYRQQPGQSLTLIATANQGSEATYESGFVIDKFPISRPNLTFSTLTVSNMSPEDSSIYLCSVSTGANTNTEAFFGQGTRLTVV.

DNA for the CDR3: TGTGCCAGCTCACCGTCAGGAGGTTCACCCCTCCACTTT. Its protein is CASSPSGGSPLHF. The V gene is TRBV18, the J gene TRBJ1-6; D gene ambiguous. Germline V CDR1 and CDR2: KGHSH, LQKENI. The V end lost 3 bases, the J end lost 9 bases, and 9 bases lay between the germline ends. The CDR3 extends over 13 amino acids. Drawing the rest from reference TRBV18 and TRBJ1-6, the complete variable domain is NAGVMQNPRHLVRRRGQEARLRCSPMKGHSHVYWYRQLPEEGLKFMVYLQKENIIDESGMPKERFSAEFPKEGPSILRIQQVVRGDSAAYFCASSPSGGSPLHFGNGTRLTVT.

The rearrangement links TRBV7-9 to TRBJ1-1; 7 bases map to TRBD1. In germline, CDR1 is SEHNR, CDR2 FQNEAQ (reference sequence). V lost 5 bases and J lost 2; bases outside the gene matches: 8. The CDR3 extends over 15 amino acids. The CDR3: CASSAQTGRNTEAFF. Here the CDR3 DNA reads TGTGCCAGCAGCGCCCAGACAGGGCGCAACACTGAAGCTTTCTTT.

V gene TRBV19 combines with J gene TRBJ1-5, with D possibly TRBD1 on 6 matching bases. The V end lost 7 bases, the J end lost 11 bases, and 15 bases lay between the germline ends. The germline gives CDR1 LNHDA, CDR2 SQIVND (reference sequence). The CDR3 covers 12 residues. CDR3 amino acids: CASTSRGVAQHF. CDR3 coding DNA: TGTGCCAGTACCTCCAGGGGCGTGGCCCAGCATTTT.

The gene calls are TRBV4-3 and TRBJ1-6, with 8 positions matching TRBD1. The CDR3 is 15 residues long. The V gene end was trimmed by 1 base and the J gene end by 10 bases; junction bases not matched to a gene: 6. Germline values: CDR1 LGHNA, CDR2 YSLEER. The CDR3 sequence: CASSQGTRTGSPLHF. The CDR3 DNA reads as TGCGCCAGCAGCCAAGGGACCCGGACAGGGTCACCCCTCCACTTT.

The rearrangement joins TRBV7-2 to TRBJ2-1, with TRBD2 matching over 10 bases. The J segment lost 8 bases and the V segment lost 4 bases, leaving 14 bases of the junction unmatched. The CDR3 has 17 residues. CDR1 and CDR2 from the germline V gene are SGHTA and FQGNSA. CDR3 bases: TGTGCCAGCAGCTCCCCCTGGGCAGCGGGGGGGTTCGATGAGCAGTTCTTC. Translated, it gives CASSSPWAAGGFDEQFF.

V and J are TRBV9 and TRBJ2-7; 9 positions agree with TRBD1. The CDR3 consists of 15 residues. Trimming removed 0 bases from V and 7 bases from J; junction bases left unmatched: 8. The germline V gene encodes CDR1 SGDLS and CDR2 YYNGEE. The CDR3 here is CASSVGDRELAEQYF. The CDR3 region has the DNA TGTGCCAGCAGCGTAGGGGACAGGGAATTGGCGGAGCAGTACTTC. The full variable domain, with the rest looked up from reference TRBV9 and TRBJ2-7, is DSGVTQTPKHLITATGQRVTLRCSPRSGDLSVYWYQQSLDQGLQFLIQYYNGEERAKGNILERFSAQQFPDLHSELNLSSLELGDSALYFCASSVGDRELAEQYFGPGTRLTVT.

V usage is TRBV11-2 and J usage is TRBJ2-7, with D perhaps matching TRBD1 (6 bases). The germline V gene encodes CDR1 SGHAT and CDR2 FQNNGV. The germline V and J ends were trimmed by 2 bases and 3 bases, with 23 bases remaining between them. CDR3 size: 18 residues. In DNA, the CDR3 is TGTGCCAGCAGCTTATCCTTACCGATAGGGGGTTCGAACTACGAGCAGTACTTC. It specifies CASSLSLPIGGSNYEQYF.

For the CDR3, the DNA is TGCAGCACACAGGGTGGTAGAGGCGGCTACACCTTC. Protein: CSTQGGRGGYTF. The V gene is TRBV29-1, the J gene TRBJ1-2; TRBD1 might be the D (6 bases). From germline, CDR1 is SQVTM and CDR2 ANQGSEA. This CDR3 has 12 amino acids. Deletions cut 8 bases from V and 8 bases from J, with 18 bases between. Together with reference TRBV29-1 and TRBJ1-2, the CDR3 gives the full variable domain: SAVISQKPSRDICQRGTSLTIQCQVDSQVTMMFWYRQQPGQSLTLIATANQGSEATYESGFVIDKFPISRPNLTFSTLTVSNMSPEDSSIYLCSTQGGRGGYTFGSGTRLTVV.

This sequence joins TRBV5-6 and TRBJ2-3; the D is unclear. This CDR3 region has 12 residues. Germline values: CDR1 SGHDT, CDR2 YYEEEE. V shed 4 bases and J shed 5 bases, with 8 bases lying between them. The CDR3 here is CASSPGLDTQYF. Here the CDR3 DNA reads TGTGCCAGCAGCCCCGGGTTAGATACGCAGTATTTT.

This clone was found once. V usage is TRBV19 and J usage is TRBJ1-5; 7 bases are shared with TRBD1. The J segment lost 3 bases and the V segment lost 7 bases, leaving 3 bases of the junction unmatched. CDR1 LNHDA and CDR2 SQIVND come from the germline V gene (reference sequence). The CDR3 has 13 residues. The CDR3 is CASTTGNNQPQHF. Written as DNA, the CDR3 is TGTGCCAGTACGACAGGGAACAATCAGCCCCAGCATTTT.

The rearrangement joins TRBV29-1 to TRBJ2-5, with D possibly matching TRBD2 (6 bases). Per the germline V gene, CDR1 is SQVTM and CDR2 is ANQGSEA. V was cut by 4 bases and J by 4 bases, with 10 bases left in between. This CDR3 is 12 amino acids long. The CDR3 sequence: CSVVGGRETQYF. The CDR3 coding sequence is TGCAGCGTTGTGGGAGGCAGAGAGACCCAGTACTTC.

This rearrangement joins TRBV13 to TRBJ2-5; D is perhaps TRBD2 (7 bases). The germline V and J ends were trimmed by 0 bases and 5 bases, with 13 bases remaining between them. CDR1 and CDR2 (germline): PRHDT, FYEKMQ (reference sequence). The CDR3 runs 15 residues. Here the CDR3 DNA reads TGTGCCAGCAGCTTAGGCGTCAGGGGAGGGGAGACCCAGTACTTC. The encoded protein is CASSLGVRGGETQYF.

The genes are TRBV10-3 and TRBJ1-2, with 8 bases matching TRBD1. The CDR3 has 14 amino acids. In germline, CDR1 is ENHRY, CDR2 SYGVKD. With 6 bases clipped from V and 4 bases from J, the junction kept 7 bases outside the gene matches. The CDR3 DNA reads TGTGCCATCAGCATCGGGGGACAGGTCTATGGCTACACCTTC. The encoded protein is CAISIGGQVYGYTF.

The rearrangement uses TRBV10-2 and TRBJ1-4; no reliable D call. CDR1 and CDR2 (germline): WSHSY, SAAADI. Trimming pared 6 bases from V and 2 bases from J, leaving 13 bases between. The CDR3 runs to 15 residues. The CDR3 reads CASRSPLHTNEKLFF. In nucleotides, the CDR3 is TGCGCCAGCAGGAGTCCCCTCCACACTAATGAAAAACTGTTTTTT.

The chain employs TRBV10-3 and TRBJ2-2; 8 bases agree with TRBD1. The CDR3 totals 15 residues. The trim removed 5 bases at V and 3 bases at J, leaving 5 bases unmatched. CDR1 ENHRY and CDR2 SYGVKD come from the germline V gene. The CDR3 DNA is TGTGCCATCAGTACCAGGGGGCCGGACACCGGGGAGCTGTTTTTT. Translating it yields CAISTRGPDTGELFF.

The chain combines TRBV7-2 with TRBJ2-6; D unresolved. In germline, CDR1 is SGHTA, CDR2 FQGNSA. The CDR3 extends over 15 amino acids. V lost 7 bases to trimming and J lost 0 bases, with 10 bases between them. CDR3 coding DNA: TGTGCCAGCATCCCCCAGGTCTCTGGGGCCAACGTCCTGACTTTC. Protein sequence: CASIPQVSGANVLTF.

J is TRBJ2-1 and V is TRBV2; 12 positions agree with TRBD2. Looked up from germline, CDR1 is SNHLY and CDR2 is FYNNEI. The CDR3 contains 14 residues. Germline trimming cut 6 bases from V and 7 bases from J; bases unmatched to any gene: 4. This chain's CDR3 is CASSGLAGPNEQFF. The CDR3, as DNA: TGTGCCAGCAGCGGACTAGCGGGGCCGAATGAGCAGTTCTTC.

J is TRBJ1-1 and V is TRBV28; D may be TRBD1 (6 bases). The germline gives CDR1 MDHEN, CDR2 SYDVKM. V lost 8 bases, J lost 5 bases, and 15 bases lay in between. The CDR3 sequence is 13 residues long. The CDR3 sequence: CASPQGPGTEAFF. The CDR3 coding sequence is TGTGCCAGCCCACAGGGCCCTGGGACTGAAGCTTTCTTT.

The genes are TRBV19 and TRBJ2-1; the D is unclear. V shed 0 bases and J shed 9 bases, with 9 bases lying between them. Germline CDR1 and CDR2: LNHDA and SQIVND (reference sequence). The CDR3 contains 13 residues. CDR3 bases: TGTGCCAGTAGTATAGACGTCTACGGTGAGCAGTTCTTC. Translated, it gives CASSIDVYGEQFF.

This chain uses TRBV27 with TRBJ1-1, with no clear D. CDR3 length: 13 amino acids. The V end lost 6 bases, the J end lost 4 bases, and 12 bases lay between the germline ends. Per the germline V gene, CDR1 is MNHEY and CDR2 is SMNVEV (reference sequence). DNA for the CDR3: TGTGCCAGCAGACCCCACTCAACCACTGAAGCTTTCTTT. Encoded protein: CASRPHSTTEAFF.

The chain combines TRBV5-4 with TRBJ2-1; 9 bases match TRBD2. V lost 4 bases, J lost 5 bases, and 7 bases stayed unmatched. The germline V gene encodes CDR1 SGHNT and CDR2 YYREEE (reference sequence). The CDR3 totals 15 residues. The CDR3 bases are TGTGCCAGCAGCGTAAGGACTAGCGAGGACAATGAGCAGTTCTTC. Translating gives CASSVRTSEDNEQFF. Complete variable domain (other parts from reference TRBV5-4 and TRBJ2-1): ETGVTQSPTHLIKTRGQQVTLRCSSQSGHNTVSWYQQALGQGPQFIFQYYREEENGRGNFPPRFSGLQFPNYSSELNVNALELDDSALYLCASSVRTSEDNEQFFGPGTRLTVL.

The gene calls are TRBV7-2 and TRBJ2-4; D gene ambiguous. The CDR3 runs to 16 residues. The V gene's germline CDR1 is SGHTA and CDR2 FQGNSA. With 5 bases removed from V and 3 bases from J, the gap between germline ends came to 17 bases. CDR3 DNA: TGTGCCAGCAGCCCCGGGTCCGAATTGGGCAAAAACATTCAGTACTTC. Its translation: CASSPGSELGKNIQYF.